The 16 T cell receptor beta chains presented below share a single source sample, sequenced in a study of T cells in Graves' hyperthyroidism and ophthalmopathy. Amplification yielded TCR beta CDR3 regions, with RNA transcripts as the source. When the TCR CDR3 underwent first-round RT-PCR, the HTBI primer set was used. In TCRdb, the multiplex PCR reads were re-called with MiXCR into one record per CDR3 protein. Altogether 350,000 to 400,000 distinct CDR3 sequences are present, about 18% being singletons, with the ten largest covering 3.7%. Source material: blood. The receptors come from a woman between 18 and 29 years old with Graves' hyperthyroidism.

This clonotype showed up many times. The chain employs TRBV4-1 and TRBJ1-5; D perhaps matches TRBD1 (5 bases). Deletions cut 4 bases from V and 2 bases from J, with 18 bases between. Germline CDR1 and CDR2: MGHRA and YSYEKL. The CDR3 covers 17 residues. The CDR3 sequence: CASSPGAGGGGNQPQHF. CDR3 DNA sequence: TGCGCCAGCAGCCCCGGGGCGGGGGGGGGAGGCAATCAGCCCCAGCATTTT.

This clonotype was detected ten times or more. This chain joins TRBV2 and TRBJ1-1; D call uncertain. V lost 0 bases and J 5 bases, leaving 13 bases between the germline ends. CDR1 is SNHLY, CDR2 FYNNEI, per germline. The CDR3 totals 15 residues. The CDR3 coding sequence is TGTGCCAGCAGTGAAGCATCCAGGTCGGGGACTGAAGCTTTCTTT. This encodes CASSEASRSGTEAFF.

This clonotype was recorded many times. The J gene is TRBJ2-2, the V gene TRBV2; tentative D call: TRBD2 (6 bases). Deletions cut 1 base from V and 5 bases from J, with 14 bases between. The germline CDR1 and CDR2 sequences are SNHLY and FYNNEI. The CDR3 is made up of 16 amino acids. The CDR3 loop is CASSEGQVAGTGELFF. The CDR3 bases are TGTGCCAGCAGTGAAGGTCAAGTCGCGGGGACCGGGGAGCTGTTTTTT.

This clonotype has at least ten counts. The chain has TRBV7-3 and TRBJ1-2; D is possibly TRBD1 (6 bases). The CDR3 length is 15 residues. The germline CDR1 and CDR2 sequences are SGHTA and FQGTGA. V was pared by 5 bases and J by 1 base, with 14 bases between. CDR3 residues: CASSPQGGGNYGYTF. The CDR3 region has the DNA TGTGCCAGCAGCCCACAAGGGGGTGGTAACTATGGCTACACCTTC.

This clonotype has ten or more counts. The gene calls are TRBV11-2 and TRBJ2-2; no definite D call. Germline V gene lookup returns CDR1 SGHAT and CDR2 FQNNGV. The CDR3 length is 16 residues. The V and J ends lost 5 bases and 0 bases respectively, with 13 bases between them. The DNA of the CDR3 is TGTGCCAGCAGCAATAGGATGGGGACGAACACCGGGGAGCTGTTTTTT. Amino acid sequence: CASSNRMGTNTGELFF.

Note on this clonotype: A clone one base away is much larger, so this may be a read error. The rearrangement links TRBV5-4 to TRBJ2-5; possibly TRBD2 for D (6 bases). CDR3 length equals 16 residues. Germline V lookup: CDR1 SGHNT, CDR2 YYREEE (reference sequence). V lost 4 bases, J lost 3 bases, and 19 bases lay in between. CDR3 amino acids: CASSAAGLREKETQYF. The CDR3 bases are TGTGCCAGCAGCGCCGCCGGGTTGCGGGAAAAAGAGACCCAGTACTTC.

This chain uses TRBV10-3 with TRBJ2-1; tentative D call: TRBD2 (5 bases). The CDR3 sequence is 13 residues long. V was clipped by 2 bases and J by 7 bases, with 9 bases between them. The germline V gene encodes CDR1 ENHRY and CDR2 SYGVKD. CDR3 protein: CAISEEGRNEQFF. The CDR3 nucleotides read TGTGCCATCAGTGAGGAGGGCCGGAATGAGCAGTTCTTC.

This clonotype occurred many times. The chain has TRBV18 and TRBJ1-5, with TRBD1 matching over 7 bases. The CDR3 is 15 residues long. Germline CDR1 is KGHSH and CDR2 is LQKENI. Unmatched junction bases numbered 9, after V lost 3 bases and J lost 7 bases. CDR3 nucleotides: TGTGCCAGCTCACCGGCCAGGGGGTGGGAGCAGCCCCAGCATTTT. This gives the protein CASSPARGWEQPQHF.

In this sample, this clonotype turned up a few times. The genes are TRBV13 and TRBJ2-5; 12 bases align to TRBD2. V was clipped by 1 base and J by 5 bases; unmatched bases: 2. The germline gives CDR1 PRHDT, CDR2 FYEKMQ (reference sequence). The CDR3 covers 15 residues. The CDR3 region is CASSLATSGSETQYF. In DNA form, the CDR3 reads TGTGCCAGCAGCTTAGCGACTAGCGGGAGCGAGACCCAGTACTTC.

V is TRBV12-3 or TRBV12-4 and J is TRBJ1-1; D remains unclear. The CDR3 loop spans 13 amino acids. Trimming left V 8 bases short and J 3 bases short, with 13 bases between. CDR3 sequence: CASENLGYTEAFF. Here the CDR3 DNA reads TGTGCCAGCGAAAATTTAGGTTACACTGAAGCTTTCTTT.

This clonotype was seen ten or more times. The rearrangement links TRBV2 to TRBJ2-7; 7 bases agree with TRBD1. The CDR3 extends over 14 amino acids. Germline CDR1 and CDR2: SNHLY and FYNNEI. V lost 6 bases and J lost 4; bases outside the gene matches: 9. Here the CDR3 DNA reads TGTGCCAGCAGCGATTGGACAGGTGGTTACGAGCAGTACTTC. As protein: CASSDWTGGYEQYF.

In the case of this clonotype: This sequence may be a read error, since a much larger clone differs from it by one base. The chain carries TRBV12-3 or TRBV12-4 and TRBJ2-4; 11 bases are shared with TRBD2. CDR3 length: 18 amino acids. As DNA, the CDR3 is TGTGCCAGCAGTCCTCCCGGCGGGGTAGCGGGGGGGCCGGACATTAAGTACTTC. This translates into CASSPPGGVAGGPDIKYF.

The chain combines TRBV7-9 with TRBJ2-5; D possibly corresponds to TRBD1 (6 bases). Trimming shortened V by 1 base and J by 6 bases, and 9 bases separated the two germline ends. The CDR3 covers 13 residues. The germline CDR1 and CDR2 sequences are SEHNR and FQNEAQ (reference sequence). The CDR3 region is CASSLDRAKTQYF. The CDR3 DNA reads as TGTGCCAGCAGCTTAGACAGGGCGAAGACCCAGTACTTC.

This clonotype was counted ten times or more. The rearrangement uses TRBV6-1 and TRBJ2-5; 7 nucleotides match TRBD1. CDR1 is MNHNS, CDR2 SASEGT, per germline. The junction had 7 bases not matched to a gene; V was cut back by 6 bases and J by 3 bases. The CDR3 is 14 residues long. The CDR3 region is CASSDWDSEETQYF. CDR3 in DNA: TGTGCCAGCAGCGATTGGGACAGCGAAGAGACCCAGTACTTC.

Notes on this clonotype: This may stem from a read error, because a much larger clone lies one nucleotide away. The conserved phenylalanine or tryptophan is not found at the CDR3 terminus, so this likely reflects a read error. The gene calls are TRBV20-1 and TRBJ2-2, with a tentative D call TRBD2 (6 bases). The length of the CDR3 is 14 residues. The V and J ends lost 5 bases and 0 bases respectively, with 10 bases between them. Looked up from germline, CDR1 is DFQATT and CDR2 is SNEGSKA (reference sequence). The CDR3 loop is CSAHSGANTGELFY. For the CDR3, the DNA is TGCAGTGCTCATAGCGGCGCGAACACCGGGGAGCTGTTTTAT.

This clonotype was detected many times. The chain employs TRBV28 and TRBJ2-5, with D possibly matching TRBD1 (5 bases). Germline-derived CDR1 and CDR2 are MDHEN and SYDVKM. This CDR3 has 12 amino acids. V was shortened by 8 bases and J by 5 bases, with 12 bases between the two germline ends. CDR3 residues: CASGAFYETQYF. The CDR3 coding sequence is TGTGCCAGCGGGGCGTTTTATGAGACCCAGTACTTC.